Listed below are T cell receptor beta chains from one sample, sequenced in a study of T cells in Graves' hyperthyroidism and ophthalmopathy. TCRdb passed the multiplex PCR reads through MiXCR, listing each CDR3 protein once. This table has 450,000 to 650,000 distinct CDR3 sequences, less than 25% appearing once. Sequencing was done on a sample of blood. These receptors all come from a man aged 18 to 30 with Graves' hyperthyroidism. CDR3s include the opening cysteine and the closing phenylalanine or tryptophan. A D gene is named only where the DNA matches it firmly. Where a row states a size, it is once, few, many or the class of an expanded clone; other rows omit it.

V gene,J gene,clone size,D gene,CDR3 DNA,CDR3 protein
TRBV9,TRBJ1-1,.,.,TGTGCCAGCAGCGTAGCGGGAAAGAACACTGAAGCTTTCTTT,CASSVAGKNTEAFF
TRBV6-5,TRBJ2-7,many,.,TGTGCCAGCAGTCTAGACTGGGCCGCCTACGAGCAGTACTTC,CASSLDWAAYEQYF
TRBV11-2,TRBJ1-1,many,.,TGTGCCAGCAGCCGCCCCTTCGGAACCATGAACACTGAAGCTTTCTTT,CASSRPFGTMNTEAFF
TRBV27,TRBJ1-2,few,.,TGTGCCAGCAGTCCCATCGGGGTTACCGGGTTGGGCTACACCTTC,CASSPIGVTGLGYTF
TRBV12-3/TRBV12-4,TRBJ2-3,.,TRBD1,TGTGCCAGCAGTTTGGGACAGGGCCAGGGGACAGATACGCAGTATTTT,CASSLGQGQGTDTQYF
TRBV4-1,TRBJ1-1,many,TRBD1,TGCGCCAGCAGCCACAAGACAGGGCAAGCGAACACTGAAGCTTTCTTT,CASSHKTGQANTEAFF
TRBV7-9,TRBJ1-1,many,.,TGTGCCAGCAGCTTTATCCGGGGATGGACTGAAGCTTTCTTT,CASSFIRGWTEAFF
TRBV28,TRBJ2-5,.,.,TGTGCCAGCAGCATCAAAGTCCCTTCAGGGGAAGAGACCGAGTACTTC,CASSIKVPSGEETEYF
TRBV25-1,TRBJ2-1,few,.,TGTGCCAGCAGTGAGGCGGGGAACGCCTACAATGAGCAGTTCTTC,CASSEAGNAYNEQFF
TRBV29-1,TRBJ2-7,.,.,TGCAGCGTTGAATATCCAGGGGCAAGAGAGCAGTACTTC,CSVEYPGAREQYF
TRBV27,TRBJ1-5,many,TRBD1,TGTGCCAGCAGTGAACACAGGGGAGGGAATCAGCCCCAGCATTTT,CASSEHRGGNQPQHF
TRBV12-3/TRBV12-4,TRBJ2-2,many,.,TGTGCCAGCAGTTTTCGGGAAGGGTTTTACGGGGAGCTGTTTTTT,CASSFREGFYGELFF
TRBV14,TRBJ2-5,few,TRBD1,TGTGCCAGCAGCCCCCTGGCAGGGGGTATGGAGACCCAGTACTTC,CASSPLAGGMETQYF
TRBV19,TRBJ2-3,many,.,TGTGCCAGTAGTATGAGAAGGGTCACAGATACGCAGTATTTT,CASSMRRVTDTQYF
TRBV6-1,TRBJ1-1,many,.,TGTGCCGCCCTCTCAGAGAACACTGAAGCTTTCTTT,CAALSENTEAFF
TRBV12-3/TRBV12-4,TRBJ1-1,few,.,TGTGCCAGCAGTTTAGGTCTGTTGAGTCAAGCTTTCTTT,CASSLGLLSQAFF
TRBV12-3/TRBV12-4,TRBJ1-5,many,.,TGTGCCAGCGGTCTGAATTGGGGGACGCCCCAGCATTTT,CASGLNWGTPQHF
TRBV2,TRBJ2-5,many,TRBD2,TGTGCCAGCACTGGGCAAACTAGCGGGGGTGAAGAGACCCAGTACTTC,CASTGQTSGGEETQYF
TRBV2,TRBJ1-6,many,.,TGTGCCAGCAGTTCGTCCGGGGGAACCTATAATTCACCCCTCCACTTT,CASSSSGGTYNSPLHF
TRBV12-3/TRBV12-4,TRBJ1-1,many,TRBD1,TGTGCCAGCAGTTTAGGGGGCAGGGGGCTGAACACTGAAGCTTTCTTT,CASSLGGRGLNTEAFF
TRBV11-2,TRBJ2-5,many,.,TGTGCCAGCAGCTTAGGGGGCCGGTTTCAAGAGACCCAGTACTTC,CASSLGGRFQETQYF
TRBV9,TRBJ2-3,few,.,TGTGCCAGCAGCGTAGAGGGCTTTGAGGGACTTAGCACAGATACGCAGTATTTT,CASSVEGFEGLSTDTQYF
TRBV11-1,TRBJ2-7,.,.,TGTGCCAGCAGAAGCCTACAGTTTTCCTCAACCGAGCAGTACTTC,CASRSLQFSSTEQYF
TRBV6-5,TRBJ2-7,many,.,TGTGCCAGCAGTTCCGGGACGTTTTCCTACGAGCAGTACTTC,CASSSGTFSYEQYF
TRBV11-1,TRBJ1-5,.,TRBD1,TGTGCCAGCAGCTTGTTCGGGACAGGGACGAATCAGCCCCAGCATTTT,CASSLFGTGTNQPQHF
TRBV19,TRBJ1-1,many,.,TGTGCCAGTAGTGCCGACAGGATGACGAACACTGAAGCTTTCTTT,CASSADRMTNTEAFF
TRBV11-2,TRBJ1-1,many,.,TGTGCCAGCAGCGGAACGGCGGAGGACACTGAAGCTTTCTTT,CASSGTAEDTEAFF
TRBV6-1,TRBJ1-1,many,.,TGTGCCAGCAGTCCCTTATGGGCGGGGAAAAACACTGAAGCTTTCTTT,CASSPLWAGKNTEAFF